The clone carrying this TCR beta chain has a handful of counts. This entry comes from a study of patients and donors after allogeneic stem cell transplantation. One entry per CDR3 protein, called by TCRdb with MiXCR from the RT-PCR reads. The data hold about a million distinct CDR3 sequences, with approximately 19% observed a single time. V was shortened by 3 bases and J by 0 bases, with 12 bases between the two germline ends. CDR1 and CDR2 from the germline V gene are SQVTM and ANQGSEA. This CDR3 is 14 amino acids long. The gene calls are TRBV29-1 and TRBJ2-7, with TRBD2 as a possible D gene (5 bases). This TCR was recovered from a human donor who was either an allogeneic HSCT recipient or a stem cell or donor lymphocyte infusion donor (not recorded which). It is not recorded whose cells these are; they may come from a transplant donor. The source material was blood, either unsorted or a sorted T cell fraction (not recorded which). Written as DNA, the CDR3 is TGCAGCGTTGACCGCGACGGGAACTCCTACGAGCAGTACTTC. Amino acids: CSVDRDGNSYEQYF.